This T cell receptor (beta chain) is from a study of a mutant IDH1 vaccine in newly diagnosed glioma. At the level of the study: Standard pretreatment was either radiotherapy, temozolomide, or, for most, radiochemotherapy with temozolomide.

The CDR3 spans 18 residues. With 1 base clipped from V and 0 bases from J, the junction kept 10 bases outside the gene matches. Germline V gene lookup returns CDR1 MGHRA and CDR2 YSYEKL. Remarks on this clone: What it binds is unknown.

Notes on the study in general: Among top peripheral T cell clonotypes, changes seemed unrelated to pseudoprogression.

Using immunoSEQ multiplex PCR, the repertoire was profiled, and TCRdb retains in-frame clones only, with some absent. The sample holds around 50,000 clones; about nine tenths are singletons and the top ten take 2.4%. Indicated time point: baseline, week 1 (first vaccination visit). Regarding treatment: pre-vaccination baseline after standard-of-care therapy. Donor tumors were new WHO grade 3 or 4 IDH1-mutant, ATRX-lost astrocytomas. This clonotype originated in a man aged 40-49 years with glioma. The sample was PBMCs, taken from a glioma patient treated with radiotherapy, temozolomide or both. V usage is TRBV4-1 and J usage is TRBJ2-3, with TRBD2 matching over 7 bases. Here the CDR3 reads CASSQVSVGRYSTDTQYF. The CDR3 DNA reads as TGCGCCAGCAGCCAAGTCTCCGTCGGGAGGTATAGCACAGATACGCAGTATTTT.